Sequencing of this T cell receptor (beta chain) was carried out in a study of T cell repertoires in aging, cancer and after chemotherapy. Turning to the study itself: Donors were grouped into six age bands spanning 30 or younger through 70 or older.

In its sample, this clonotype is large (0.1 to 1%). Its antigen is still unknown. Study-level points and caveats: Loss of evenness, beyond lost richness, contributed to age-related TCR diversity decline in cancer patients.

Multiplex touch-down PCR with TRB-A/B primers amplified rearranged V-D-J TRB sequences. One entry per CDR3 protein results from TCRdb running MiXCR on the multiplex PCR reads. The sample contains thousands of distinct CDR3 sequences, roughly 24% of which appear only once. This CDR3 comprises 15 residues. The V and J ends lost 7 bases and 1 base respectively, with 14 bases between them. The germline V gene has CDR1 SQVTM and CDR2 ANQGSEA. Amplification of TCR beta used genomic DNA extracted from peripheral blood. Sequencing was carried out using blood. The receptor was derived from a human donor in good health. The rearrangement joins TRBV29-1 to TRBJ2-6, with D perhaps TRBD1 or TRBD2 (6 bases each). In nucleotides, the CDR3 is TGCAGCGCAAAACTAGGGGGGTCTGGGGCCAACGTCCTGACTTTC. Encoded protein: CSAKLGGSGANVLTF.